Given below is one T cell receptor beta chain in context. As handled by the study authors: It was from reference gene primer amplification that nucleated cell counts were estimated. Data came from immunoSEQ multiplex PCR; TCRdb stores just in-frame clones and leaves some out. V and J calls and clone size are copied from that table; D and trimming were computed from the DNA. In the table there are 250,000 to 300,000 clones, roughly 90% of which are singletons. The sample belongs to a study of blood T cell repertoires in COVID-19. Overall study context: Sites in the United States, Italy and Spain provided acute and convalescent COVID-19 samples.

V was pared by 5 bases and J by 4 bases, with 7 bases of the junction left unmatched. The germline V gene has CDR1 SEHNR and CDR2 FQNEAQ (reference sequence). The CDR3 length is 15 residues. This receptor was taken from a woman aged 25 to 39 with COVID-19, enrolled during active disease. Sequences were obtained from peripheral blood. This chain connects TRBV7-9 to TRBJ2-3, with TRBD1 matching over 9 bases. The CDR3 coding sequence is TGTGCCAGCAGCAGGGGACAGGGTTTCCCAGATACGCAGTATTTT. It encodes CASSRGQGFPDTQYF.